A selection of T cell receptor beta chains follows, all from one sample in a study of shared clonotypes between healthy human individuals. TCRdb keeps only in-frame clones here, not all; method: immunoSEQ multiplex PCR. The sample holds about 470,000 clones; around 79% are singletons and the top ten take 13%. Sequencing was carried out using PBMCs. These receptors came from a woman aged 35 to 49 in good health. Some clones in this sample may be carry-over from other donors' samples. The CDR3 runs from the conserved cysteine through the conserved F or W. Fields, in order: V gene, J gene, D gene, clone size, CDR3 DNA, CDR3 protein. A D gene is named only where the DNA matches it firmly. Clone size, where shown, is once, few, many, or a class for clones that have expanded.

TRBV7-2,TRBJ2-7,NA,NA,TGTGCCAGCAGCTTTGGTGATTACGAGCAGTACTTC,CASSFGDYEQYF
TRBV4-3,TRBJ2-7,TRBD2,NA,TGCGCCAGCAGCCAAGAACTAGCGGGAGGGCTCGAGCAGTACTTC,CASSQELAGGLEQYF
TRBV30,TRBJ2-4,NA,once,TGTGCCGCTATCCCGTGGCGGGAAGTCCTAGAGCTAGCCAAAAACATTCAGTACTTC,CAAIPWREVLELAKNIQYF
TRBV10-3,TRBJ1-2,TRBD1,once,TGTGCCATCAGTGAGGGGGGACAGGGGGAAGGTGGCTACACCTTC,CAISEGGQGEGGYTF
TRBV18,TRBJ2-1,TRBD1,NA,TGTGCCAGCTCACCCACCCGGACAGGGAGAGATGAGCAGTTCTTC,CASSPTRTGRDEQFF
TRBV10-3,TRBJ1-1,NA,many,TGTGCCATCAGTGAGACGCAGAACACTGAAGCTTTCTTT,CAISETQNTEAFF
TRBV5-5,TRBJ1-5,TRBD1,NA,TGTGCCAGCAGGCTCGATCTGGGGGACAGTCAGCCCCAGCATTTT,CASRLDLGDSQPQHF
TRBV19,TRBJ2-1,TRBD2,many,TGTGCCAGTAGCAGAGGACTAGCGGACTACAATGAGCAGTTCTTC,CASSRGLADYNEQFF
TRBV5-5,TRBJ2-7,NA,NA,TGTGCCAGTAAAAGGGGACTGAGCTCCTACGAGCAGTACTTC,CASKRGLSSYEQYF
TRBV6-5,TRBJ1-5,NA,NA,TGTGCCAGCAGGGACGATCAGCCCCAGCATTTT,CASRDDQPQHF
TRBV5-1,TRBJ1-3,NA,NA,TGCGCCAGCAGCTTTACAGCCCTTTCTGGAAACACCATATATTTT,CASSFTALSGNTIYF
TRBV5-1,TRBJ2-1,TRBD2,NA,TGCGCCAGCAGCTTCCTAGCGGGAGGACTTTCTAAAGAGCAGTTCTTC,CASSFLAGGLSKEQFF
TRBV6-1,TRBJ2-1,NA,NA,TGTGCCACCAGTCGTGGGAGCTCCTACAATGAGCAGTTCTTC,CATSRGSSYNEQFF
TRBV6-6,TRBJ2-5,TRBD2,NA,TGTGCCAGCAGTTACGTCGCGGGAGGGCGGGAGACCCAGTACTTC,CASSYVAGGRETQYF
TRBV7-2,TRBJ2-7,NA,NA,TGTGCCAGCAGCTTCTCTGGGGCGGGGTTATACGAGCAGTACTTC,CASSFSGAGLYEQYF
TRBV6-1,TRBJ1-5,NA,few,TGTGCCAGCCAATCCGGGGGCTCTAGCAATCAGCCCCAGCATTTT,CASQSGGSSNQPQHF
TRBV9,TRBJ1-1,TRBD1,NA,TGTGCCAGCAGCGTAGTGCTAACAGGGGAATCGGAAGCTTTCTTT,CASSVVLTGESEAFF
TRBV30,TRBJ2-1,TRBD1,few,TGTGCCTGGAGTGTTCGTCGGACAGGGATAAATGAGCAGTTCTTC,CAWSVRRTGINEQFF
TRBV10-3,TRBJ2-5,TRBD2,NA,TGTGCCATCAGAAGCGGGAGGGAAGGAGAGACCCAGTACTTC,CAIRSGREGETQYF
TRBV19,TRBJ2-3,NA,NA,TGTGCCAGTAGTATAAGTGTCGGGAGCAGAGATACGCAGTATTTT,CASSISVGSRDTQYF
TRBV7-2,TRBJ2-7,TRBD2,NA,TGTGCCAGCAAACCGGGACTAGGTACATACGAGCAGTACTTC,CASKPGLGTYEQYF
TRBV5-4,TRBJ2-2,TRBD1,NA,TGTGCCAGCAGCCAGAATAGGGGGCGAGTAGGGGAGCTGTTTTTT,CASSQNRGRVGELFF
TRBV4-1,TRBJ2-7,TRBD2,NA,TGCGCCAGCAGCCGCGGACTAGCAGACTACGAGCAGTACTTC,CASSRGLADYEQYF
TRBV6-6,TRBJ1-6,NA,many,TGTGCCAGCAGTGAGGAAGGACCCCTCCACTTT,CASSEEGPLHF
TRBV30,TRBJ1-1,NA,NA,TGTGCCTGGAATCGACAGGCGCAGGGGACTGAAGCTTTCTTT,CAWNRQAQGTEAFF
TRBV11-2,TRBJ1-1,NA,NA,TGTGCCAGCAGCTTAAGGAGGGGATCTGAAGCTTTCTTT,CASSLRRGSEAFF
TRBV19,TRBJ2-2,TRBD1,NA,TGTGCCAGTAGTGTTCCGGACAGGGGGCGTACCGGGGAGCTGTTTTTT,CASSVPDRGRTGELFF